A single sample is the source of the 2 T cell receptor beta chains below, sequenced in a study of response to subunit inactivated influenza vaccine. TCRdb independently ran MiXCR on the RT-PCR reads; one entry per CDR3 protein. The sample has approximately 500,000 distinct CDR3 sequences, approximately 14% seen once. The sequenced sample was PBMCs from blood, obtained approximately 12 days after vaccination. Source of these receptors: a man aged 50 to 60 who received an inactivated influenza vaccine.

In its sample, this clonotype was seen many times. The genes are TRBV9 and TRBJ2-1; D is unclear. This CDR3 has 13 amino acids. Germline V gene lookup returns CDR1 SGDLS and CDR2 YYNGEE. With 0 bases removed from V and 6 bases from J, the gap between germline ends came to 7 bases. The CDR3 is CASSVGSLNEQFF. The CDR3 nucleotides read TGTGCCAGCAGCGTAGGTAGCCTCAATGAGCAGTTCTTC.

This clonotype occurred a few times. DNA of the CDR3: TGTGCCAGCAGTAGAACAGACGGATCCTACGAGCAGTACTTC. This encodes CASSRTDGSYEQYF. The chain joins TRBV2 to TRBJ2-7; D unclear. Germline values: CDR1 SNHLY, CDR2 FYNNEI. The length of the CDR3 is 14 residues. Trimming took off 5 bases at V and 1 base at J, with 12 bases between the two ends.